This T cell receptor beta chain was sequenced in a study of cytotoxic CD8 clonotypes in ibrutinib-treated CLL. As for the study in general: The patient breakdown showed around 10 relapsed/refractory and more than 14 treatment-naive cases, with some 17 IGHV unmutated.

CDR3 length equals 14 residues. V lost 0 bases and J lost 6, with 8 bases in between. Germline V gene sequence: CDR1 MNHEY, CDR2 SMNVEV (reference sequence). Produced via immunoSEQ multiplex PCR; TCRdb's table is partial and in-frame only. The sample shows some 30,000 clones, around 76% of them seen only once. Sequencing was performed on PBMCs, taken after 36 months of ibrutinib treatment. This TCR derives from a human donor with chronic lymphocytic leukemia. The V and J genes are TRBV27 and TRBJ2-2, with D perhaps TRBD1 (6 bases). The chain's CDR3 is CASSLSTGSGELFF. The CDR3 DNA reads TGTGCCAGCAGTTTATCGACAGGTTCCGGGGAGCTGTTTTTT.